The clone carrying this T cell receptor (beta chain) was detected only a few times. Antigen: not known. CDR1 is GTSNPN, CDR2 SVGIG, per germline (reference sequence). V lost 3 bases to trimming and J lost 4 bases, with 8 bases between them. CDR3 length equals 12 residues. This record comes from a study of cytomegalovirus exposure and HLA in healthy donors. As for the study in general: Tens of millions of unique TCR sequences came from HLA-typed donors in an early release. Study-level points and caveats: Common viral pathogens were later found to be apparently linked to several of the most significant clusters. Among TCR beta chains, those listed as cytomegalovirus-associated numbered over 150.

The PCR employed 60 Vbeta primers together with 13 Jbeta primers. Clones were sequenced by immunoSEQ multiplex PCR, and TCRdb holds only the in-frame ones, with some missing. In the table there are some 99,000 clones, 81% of which are singletons. The source material was PBMCs. The chain couples TRBV30 to TRBJ2-3, with a possible D match to TRBD2 (6 bases). The sequence came from a woman in her twenties or thirties in good health and CMV-seronegative. The CDR3 reads CAWRPSADTQYF. Written as DNA, the CDR3 is TGTGCCTGGAGACCTAGCGCAGATACGCAGTATTTT.